A single sample gave rise to the 14 T cell receptor beta chains below, sequenced in a study of Ad26.COV2.S vaccination and SARS-CoV-2 variants. Here immunoSEQ multiplex PCR was the method, and the copy in TCRdb shows in-frame clones only, minus some. The sample comprises about 350,000 clones, 70% to 90% of which are singletons, and around 10% rests with the top ten. The treatment is: about 20 received Ad26.COV2.S at low or high dose, single or two shots; a few received placebo; per-sample allocation not given. Sampling took place 63 days after the first vaccine or placebo injection. The sample consisted of peripheral blood, taken in a trial of Ad26.COV2.S vaccine versus placebo. Receptors were obtained from a person aged 18 to 65 who received the Ad26.COV2.S COVID-19 vaccine or a placebo.

The chain carries TRBV6-5 and TRBJ1-2, with 11 bases fitting TRBD1. Germline lookup yields CDR1 MNHEY and CDR2 SVGAGI. The CDR3 runs 14 residues. The junction had 7 bases not matched to a gene; V was cut back by 8 bases and J by 5 bases. CDR3 DNA sequence: TGTGCCAGCCTCCGGGACAGGGGGGATTATGGCTACACCTTC. Amino acid sequence: CASLRDRGDYGYTF.

The chain employs TRBV19 and TRBJ1-1; 7 bases align to TRBD1. Germline CDR1 and CDR2: LNHDA and SQIVND (reference sequence). The V gene end was trimmed by 6 bases and the J gene end by 2 bases; junction bases not matched to a gene: 6. CDR3 size: 14 residues. CDR3 residues: CASRPGTANTEAFF. CDR3 sequence (DNA): TGTGCCAGTAGGCCCGGGACAGCCAACACTGAAGCTTTCTTT.

The chain links TRBV2 to TRBJ1-5; D gene unclear. Trimming removed 8 bases at V and 0 bases at J, with 14 bases between. This CDR3 has 15 residues. The germline CDR1 and CDR2 sequences are SNHLY and FYNNEI. The CDR3 here is CASALGIASNQPQHF. For the CDR3, the DNA is TGTGCCAGCGCTCTGGGGATAGCTAGCAATCAGCCCCAGCATTTT.

This chain joins TRBV4-2 and TRBJ1-2; D might be TRBD1 (6 bases). Germline CDR1 reads LGHNA; CDR2 reads YNFKEQ. V lost 4 bases and J lost 4, with 16 bases in between. The CDR3 extends over 15 amino acids. CDR3 in amino acids: CASSPPEGGIYGYTF. CDR3 nucleotides: TGTGCCAGCAGCCCCCCGGAAGGGGGTATCTATGGCTACACCTTC.

The chain recombines TRBV6-2 or TRBV6-3 with TRBJ2-7; D is perhaps TRBD1 (7 bases). Trimming stripped 6 bases from V and 0 bases from J, with 24 bases between. CDR1 and CDR2 from the germline V gene are MNHEY and SVGEGT. This CDR3 has 18 residues. The CDR3 DNA sequence: TGTGCCAGCAGCCTAACCCGGACAGGACTATCGAGCTCCTACGAGCAGTACTTC. It specifies CASSLTRTGLSSSYEQYF.

This chain joins TRBV19 and TRBJ1-2; D unresolved. CDR1 is LNHDA, CDR2 SQIVND, per germline (reference sequence). V was shortened by 5 bases and J by 7 bases, with 17 bases between the two germline ends. The CDR3 has 14 residues. The CDR3 loop reads CASSDRSVWGGYTF. The CDR3 bases are TGTGCCAGTAGTGACCGGTCTGTATGGGGTGGCTACACCTTC.

The CDR3 sequence: CASDHGRAYNEQFF. The CDR3, as DNA: TGTGCCTCCGACCACGGGAGGGCCTACAATGAGCAGTTCTTC. The chain uses TRBV19 and TRBJ2-1; 8 bases map to TRBD2. Trimming at V came to 11 bases and at J to 2 bases, leaving 8 bases not matched to a gene. Germline assignment: CDR1 LNHDA and CDR2 SQIVND (reference sequence). The CDR3 covers 14 residues.

The genes are TRBV7-6 and TRBJ2-5; D gene ambiguous. Germline V lookup: CDR1 SGHVS, CDR2 FNYEAQ. The CDR3 loop spans 14 amino acids. V gave up 1 base and J gave up 1 base, with 7 bases separating them. The chain's CDR3 is CASSLEGGQETQYF. As DNA, the CDR3 is TGTGCCAGCAGCTTAGAGGGCGGCCAAGAGACCCAGTACTTC.

The rearrangement joins TRBV4-3 to TRBJ1-1; no definite D call. The ends were cut back, 0 bases at V and 0 bases at J, with 8 bases in the middle. CDR3 size: 15 residues. CDR1 and CDR2 from the germline V gene are LGHNA and YSLEER. The CDR3 nucleotides are TGCGCCAGCAGCCAAGATAGGCCGGTGAACACTGAAGCTTTCTTT. Translation gives CASSQDRPVNTEAFF.

The table lists this clone with a few counts. V gene TRBV19 combines with J gene TRBJ1-2; tentatively, D is TRBD1 (6 bases). The germline CDR1 and CDR2 sequences are LNHDA and SQIVND (reference sequence). Trimming stripped 3 bases from V and 4 bases from J, with 15 bases between. The CDR3 is 15 residues long. The CDR3: CASSMDLRTVYGYTF. CDR3 nucleotide sequence: TGTGCCAGTAGTATGGACTTAAGGACAGTCTATGGCTACACCTTC.

The chain carries TRBV7-9 and TRBJ2-1, with 14 bases matching TRBD2. The V segment lost 4 bases and the J segment 6 bases; nucleotides outside the gene matches: 5. Germline V CDR1 and CDR2: SEHNR, FQNEAQ (reference sequence). CDR3 length equals 16 residues. CDR3 protein: CASSSRLAGGVNEQFF. DNA for the CDR3: TGTGCCAGCAGCTCTAGACTAGCGGGAGGGGTCAATGAGCAGTTCTTC.

This chain uses TRBV24-1 with TRBJ2-2, with D tentatively TRBD1 (5 bases). This CDR3 is 16 amino acids long. V lost 4 bases and J 0 bases, leaving 11 bases between the germline ends. Germline CDR1 and CDR2: KGHDR and SFDVKD. CDR3 DNA: TGTGCCACCAGTGACCCCGGACATACGAACACCGGGGAGCTGTTTTTT. Its protein product is CATSDPGHTNTGELFF.

The rearrangement joins TRBV4-1 to TRBJ1-1; TRBD1 aligns across 7 bases. The J segment lost 3 bases and the V segment lost 0 bases, leaving 4 bases of the junction unmatched. CDR1 MGHRA and CDR2 YSYEKL come from the germline V gene. The CDR3 runs 15 residues. DNA for the CDR3: TGCGCCAGCAGCCAAGAGACAGGGATGTACACTGAAGCTTTCTTT. Protein product: CASSQETGMYTEAFF.

The chain uses TRBV7-6 and TRBJ2-5, with D uncertain. Germline V gene sequence: CDR1 SGHVS, CDR2 FNYEAQ. V lost 1 base, J lost 3 bases, and 3 bases lay in between. This CDR3 contains 12 residues. The CDR3 nucleotides read TGTGCCAGCAGCTTAGGCAAAGAGACCCAGTACTTC. Residues: CASSLGKETQYF.